These 14 T cell receptor beta chains originate from one sample sequenced in a study of vaccination effects on CD4 cells after COVID-19. After expansion with viral peptide pools in the ViraFEST assay, antigen-specific CD4+ T cells were sequenced. The culture ran for around nine days, and then CD4+ T cells were isolated. Among the vaccine recipients, none had a prior SARS-CoV-2 infection, and nucleocapsid antibodies were negative. These receptors' targets are unknown. The assay was immunoSEQ multiplex PCR, and TCRdb's table has in-frame clones only and misses some. The sample holds 35,000 to 50,000 clones; about two thirds are singletons and the top ten take approximately 27%. Sequencing was performed on CD4+ T cells from PBMCs cultured with HCoV-OC43 spike peptides, taken before COVID-19 vaccination. Subset specified: HCoV-OC43 spike overlapping peptide pool stimulation. The receptors were gathered from a human donor who received a COVID-19 vaccine.

This clone showed up just a few times. Other DNA sequences in this specimen translate into the identical CDR3. J is TRBJ1-1 and V is TRBV6-4; 7 bases fit TRBD1. The CDR3 totals 14 residues. Unmatched junction bases numbered 4, after V lost 5 bases and J lost 1 base. Germline values: CDR1 MRHNA, CDR2 SNTAGT. The CDR3, as DNA: TGTGCCAGCAGTCGACAGGGAGGGAACACTGAAGCTTTCTTT. This gives the protein CASSRQGGNTEAFF.

This chain uses TRBV7-9 with TRBJ2-1, with TRBD2 matching over 8 bases. Germline V gives CDR1 SEHNR, CDR2 FQNEAQ (reference sequence). The CDR3 consists of 16 residues. With 5 bases clipped from V and 7 bases from J, the junction kept 13 bases outside the gene matches. This chain's CDR3 is CASSPPSAGGGNEQFF. The CDR3 DNA is TGTGCCAGCAGCCCCCCCTCCGCGGGAGGAGGAAATGAGCAGTTCTTC. Drawing the rest from reference TRBV7-9 and TRBJ2-1, the complete variable domain is DTGVSQNPRHKITKRGQNVTFRCDPISEHNRLYWYRQTLGQGPEFLTYFQNEAQLEKSRLLSDRFSAERPKGSFSTLEIQRTEQGDSAMYLCASSPPSAGGGNEQFFGPGTRLTVL.

The V call is TRBV10-3, the J call TRBJ2-3, with 7 bases identical to TRBD2. This CDR3 contains 13 residues. Trimming removed 9 bases from V and 4 bases from J; junction bases left unmatched: 7. Germline V gene data show CDR1 as ENHRY and CDR2 as SYGVKD. CDR3 nucleotides: TGTGCCATGTCGGCGGGAGCCCCAGATACGCAGTATTTT. It encodes CAMSAGAPDTQYF.

The rearrangement uses TRBV5-1 and TRBJ2-7, with D unclear. The CDR3 contains 15 residues. Germline V gene data show CDR1 as SGHRS and CDR2 as YFSETQ. V lost 2 bases and J lost 7, with 19 bases in between. The CDR3 nucleotides are TGCGCCAGCAGCTTTGTGGCGGCCTCTGGATTAGAGCAGTACTTC. Protein: CASSFVAASGLEQYF.

V usage is TRBV27 and J usage is TRBJ2-7; D is perhaps TRBD2 (5 bases). CDR1 and CDR2 from the germline V gene are MNHEY and SMNVEV (reference sequence). Trimming cost V 0 bases and J 7 bases, with 13 bases left between them. The CDR3 loop spans 14 amino acids. CDR3 amino acids: CASSLSITSREQYF. In nucleotides, the CDR3 is TGTGCCAGCAGTTTATCGATAACTAGTCGAGAGCAGTACTTC.

J is TRBJ2-1 and V is TRBV11-3; D remains ambiguous. The V end was cut by 1 base, the J end by 2 bases, with 6 bases between. This CDR3 contains 14 residues. The germline gives CDR1 SGHNT, CDR2 YENEEA. CDR3 in DNA: TGTGCCAGCAGCTTAGGGGCTCCCTACAATGAGCAGTTCTTC. Its translation: CASSLGAPYNEQFF. Supplemented by reference TRBV11-3 and TRBJ2-1, the full variable domain reads EAGVVQSPRYKIIEKKQPVAFWCNPISGHNTLYWYLQNLGQGPELLIRYENEEAVDDSQLPKDRFSAERLKGVDSTLKIQPAELGDSAVYLCASSLGAPYNEQFFGPGTRLTVL.

The V and J genes are TRBV7-2 and TRBJ1-2, with D perhaps matching TRBD1 (6 bases). Germline CDR1 SGHTA, CDR2 FQGNSA. This CDR3 spans 13 amino acids. V was clipped by 3 bases and J by 5 bases, with 10 bases between them. The CDR3, as DNA: TGTGCCAGCAGCTTTGACAGGACATATGGCTACACCTTC. It encodes CASSFDRTYGYTF.

This chain uses TRBV27 with TRBJ1-2; no firm D call. Looked up from germline, CDR1 is MNHEY and CDR2 is SMNVEV (reference sequence). V lost 3 bases and J 0 bases, leaving 11 bases between the germline ends. This CDR3 comprises 15 residues. The CDR3 loop is CASSFGIGANYGYTF. The CDR3 bases are TGTGCCAGCAGTTTTGGAATCGGGGCTAACTATGGCTACACCTTC.

The chain carries TRBV7-4 and TRBJ2-7; weak D call: TRBD1 (6 bases). The CDR3 extends over 18 amino acids. Germline V gene data show CDR1 as SGHVT and CDR2 as SQSDAQ. Trimming cost V 5 bases and J 2 bases, with 25 bases left between them. In DNA form, the CDR3 reads TGTGCCAGCAGCCCACGATTGAACGGGACACGAGAGACCTACGAGCAGTACTTC. It specifies CASSPRLNGTRETYEQYF.

The CDR3 DNA reads TGTGCCAGCAGCTTGGTAGGGCTAGCGGGAGGCAATGAGCAGTTCTTC. This gives the protein CASSLVGLAGGNEQFF. The chain carries TRBV5-4 and TRBJ2-1, with 11 bases matching TRBD2. The CDR3 sequence is 16 residues long. J lost 6 bases, V lost 0 bases, and 5 bases had no gene match. CDR1 and CDR2 from the germline V gene are SGHNT and YYREEE (reference sequence).

The J gene is TRBJ1-3, the V gene TRBV4-3; D gene ambiguous. The CDR3 has 14 residues. V was clipped by 1 base and J by 3 bases, with 7 bases between them. Looked up from germline, CDR1 is LGHNA and CDR2 is YSLEER. The CDR3 reads CASSQATNGNTIYF. The CDR3 DNA is TGCGCCAGCAGCCAAGCGACAAATGGAAACACCATATATTTT.

This chain links TRBV5-1 with TRBJ2-2, with D uncertain. The ends were cut back, 4 bases at V and 7 bases at J, with 14 bases in the middle. Germline CDR1 is SGHRS and CDR2 is YFSETQ. The length of the CDR3 is 14 residues. The CDR3 reads CASSPGSNNGELFF. In DNA form, the CDR3 reads TGCGCCAGCAGCCCGGGTTCAAATAACGGGGAGCTGTTTTTT.

This clone appeared a single time. The chain recombines TRBV7-2 with TRBJ1-3; D not resolved. Per germline, CDR1 SGHTA and CDR2 FQGNSA. V was pared by 1 base and J by 3 bases, with 10 bases between. The CDR3 extends over 15 amino acids. The CDR3 DNA is TGTGCCAGCAGCTTAGAAAGAGGAAATGGAAACACCATATATTTT. Its protein product is CASSLERGNGNTIYF.

This sequence joins TRBV18 and TRBJ1-1; no clear D. From germline, CDR1 is KGHSH and CDR2 LQKENI. The CDR3 extends over 13 amino acids. V was clipped by 5 bases and J by 11 bases, with 18 bases between them. CDR3 DNA sequence: TGTGCCAGCTCAGTGGCCCGGGCCGGTGATGCTTTCTTT. Its translation is CASSVARAGDAFF.